These 13 T cell receptor beta chains came from one sample sequenced in a study of monozygotic twins with inflammatory bowel disease. TCRdb re-called the 5' RACE reads, yielding one record per CDR3 amino acid sequence without DNA. This listing includes hundreds of thousands of distinct CDR3 sequences. Sequencing was done on a sample of blood. The receptors were sampled from a human donor with ulcerative colitis or Crohn's disease, or a healthy co-twin of an affected twin (not recorded which).

The V and J genes are TRBV6-1 and TRBJ2-3; the D call of TRBD2 rests on TCRdb alone, since no DNA is present to check it. CDR3 length equals 16 residues. Germline V lookup: CDR1 MNHNS, CDR2 SASEGT. This chain's CDR3 is CASKRGLAPGTDTQYF.

V gene TRBV6-1 combines with J gene TRBJ1-1. The CDR3 contains 13 residues. Germline values: CDR1 MNHNS, CDR2 SASEGT. CDR3 in amino acids: CASEKSQNTEAFF.

This chain joins TRBV30 and TRBJ2-2; TCRdb's D call of TRBD1 is untestable without DNA. The CDR3 consists of 19 residues. Germline loops: CDR1 GTSNPN, CDR2 SVGIG (reference sequence). This chain's CDR3 is CAWSSSQDRGIPNTGELFF.

The gene calls are TRBV7-2 and TRBJ2-5. The CDR3 is 12 amino acids. Looked up from germline, CDR1 is SGHTA and CDR2 is FQGNSA. CDR3 region: CASSLGFETQYF.

V and J are TRBV7-9 and TRBJ2-3; the TCRdb D gene call, TRBD2, has no DNA to confirm it. Germline-derived CDR1 and CDR2 are SEHNR and FQNEAQ (reference sequence). The CDR3 covers 16 residues. The CDR3 region is CASSFQRELRTDTQYF.

The V and J genes are TRBV12-3 or TRBV12-4 and TRBJ1-5. This CDR3 comprises 12 residues. CDR3 loop: CASSFPTGPQHF.

The chain joins TRBV4-3 to TRBJ2-1; TCRdb returns TRBD2, unconfirmable since there is no DNA. The V gene's germline CDR1 is LGHNA and CDR2 YSLEER. The CDR3 covers 13 residues. This chain's CDR3 is CASSRGGQAEQFF.

This chain connects TRBV29-1 to TRBJ1-1. CDR3 length: 14 residues. CDR1 is SQVTM, CDR2 ANQGSEA, per germline. CDR3 residues: CSASPDGLNTEAFF.

The J gene is TRBJ2-1, the V gene TRBV5-5; there is no DNA to check the TCRdb D call of TRBD2. Germline loops: CDR1 SGHKS, CDR2 YYEKEE (reference sequence). The CDR3 covers 16 residues. CDR3 residues: CASSLGVGREYNEQFF.

The CDR3 protein is CASSLGGVTSYEQYF. The chain carries TRBV7-2 and TRBJ2-7. The CDR3 spans 15 residues. CDR1 and CDR2 from the germline V gene are SGHTA and FQGNSA.

The V and J genes are TRBV29-1 and TRBJ2-7; TCRdb selects TRBD1, and the lack of DNA leaves this call unchecked. The CDR3 has 14 residues. Germline-derived CDR1 and CDR2 are SQVTM and ANQGSEA. CDR3 amino acids: CSVEVGDRGYEQYF.

The rearrangement uses TRBV4-2 and TRBJ2-4; TCRdb's D gene call, TRBD2, goes unchecked for lack of DNA. The germline CDR1 and CDR2 sequences are LGHNA and YNFKEQ. The CDR3 is made up of 17 amino acids. The CDR3: CASSQGDGGGLKNIQYF.

The chain links TRBV19 to TRBJ2-2; TCRdb returns TRBD1, unconfirmable since there is no DNA. CDR1 is LNHDA, CDR2 SQIVND, per germline (reference sequence). CDR3 length: 17 amino acids. CDR3 in amino acids: CASSITRTGGVPGELFF.